These T cell receptor beta chains were read from a single sample in a study of T cell responses to AZD1222 COVID-19 vaccine. The assay was immunoSEQ multiplex PCR, and TCRdb's table has in-frame clones only and misses some. The table records 110,000 to 150,000 clones, 93% of them present only once. The sample in question was peripheral blood, obtained after recovery from COVID-19. The receptor set was obtained from an adult who had recovered from COVID-19. Each CDR3 is given with its conserved first and last residue. A D gene is named only where the DNA matches it firmly. Clone size appears in some rows only: once, few, many, or a class for an expanded clone.

TRBJ1-1 | - | TRBV28 | - | CASSQGGTEAFF | TGTGCCAGCAGTCAGGGTGGGACTGAAGCTTTCTTT
TRBJ1-1 | TRBD1 | TRBV19 | - | CASSNILTGRDTEAFF | TGTGCCAGTAGTAATATCCTGACAGGGCGTGACACTGAAGCTTTCTTT
TRBJ1-2 | - | TRBV5-4 | few | CASSLDRVGYGYTF | TGTGCCAGCAGCTTGGACAGGGTGGGATATGGCTACACCTTC
TRBJ2-2 | TRBD2 | TRBV18 | - | CASSPGLAWVHTGELFF | TGTGCCAGCTCACCGGGACTAGCGTGGGTTCACACCGGGGAGCTGTTTTTT
TRBJ1-4 | - | TRBV5-8 | - | CASSPGTSVHNEKLFF | TGTGCCAGCAGCCCCGGGACCTCTGTCCATAATGAAAAACTGTTTTTT
TRBJ2-7 | - | TRBV29-1 | - | CSVEDFGQGEQYF | TGCAGCGTTGAAGATTTTGGGCAAGGCGAGCAGTACTTC
TRBJ1-1 | TRBD1 | TRBV7-9 | - | CASSFTGEVFF | TGTGCCAGCAGCTTCACAGGGGAGGTTTTCTTT
TRBJ2-2 | - | TRBV19 | - | CASSFMGRGGELFF | TGTGCCAGTAGTTTCATGGGGCGCGGCGGGGAGCTGTTTTTT
TRBJ1-1 | - | TRBV11-2 | - | CASSLLQNTEAFF | TGTGCCAGCAGCTTGCTACAGAACACTGAAGCTTTCTTT
TRBJ2-7 | TRBD2 | TRBV2 | - | CASTPLLAGGEQYF | TGTGCCAGCACCCCACTCCTAGCGGGAGGCGAGCAGTACTTC
TRBJ2-1 | - | TRBV6-5 | - | CARELSPPTNEQFF | TGTGCCCGCGAACTAAGTCCTCCCACCAATGAGCAGTTCTTC
TRBJ2-1 | TRBD2 | TRBV10-3 | - | CATQGGRAYNEQFF | TGTGCCACCCAGGGCGGGAGAGCCTACAATGAGCAGTTCTTC
TRBJ2-1 | - | TRBV27 | - | CASSLGPNNEQFF | TGTGCCAGCAGTTTAGGCCCGAACAATGAGCAGTTCTTC
TRBJ1-1 | TRBD1 | TRBV28 | - | CASSPRTGGNTEAFF | TGTGCCAGCAGTCCGAGGACAGGGGGCAACACTGAAGCTTTCTTT
TRBJ1-2 | - | TRBV27 | - | CASSPGQYYGYTF | TGTGCCAGCAGTCCAGGACAGTACTATGGCTACACCTTC
TRBJ1-1 | TRBD1 | TRBV6-6 | - | CASSPDRGTEAFF | TGTGCCAGCAGTCCGGACAGGGGGACTGAAGCTTTCTTT
TRBJ2-1 | - | TRBV18 | - | CASSPRIAREGNEQFF | TGTGCCAGCTCACCACGAATAGCGAGAGAGGGCAATGAGCAGTTCTTC
TRBJ1-1 | - | TRBV5-1 | - | CASSLERGHGPEAFF | TGCGCCAGCAGCTTGGAACGTGGCCACGGGCCTGAAGCTTTCTTT
TRBJ2-5 | - | TRBV3-1/TRBV3-2 | - | CASSQYQETQYF | TGTGCCAGCAGCCAGTACCAAGAGACCCAGTACTTC
TRBJ2-7 | - | TRBV6-5 | - | CASIKQGGSEQYF | TGTGCCAGCATTAAACAAGGTGGTAGCGAGCAGTACTTC
TRBJ2-1 | - | TRBV6-5 | once | CASRTGGQYNEQFF | TGTGCCAGCAGGACGGGGGGACAGTACAATGAGCAGTTCTTC
TRBJ2-3 | - | TRBV7-9 | - | CASSLPEGGDTQYF | TGTGCCAGCAGCTTACCCGAGGGGGGGGATACGCAGTATTTT
TRBJ1-1 | - | TRBV7-3 | - | CASSSSMNTEAFF | TGTGCCAGCAGCTCCTCTATGAACACTGAAGCTTTCTTT
TRBJ2-7 | - | TRBV2 | - | CASLEALPGGSYEQYF | TGTGCCAGCCTAGAGGCGCTACCCGGTGGTTCCTACGAGCAGTACTTC
TRBJ2-1 | - | TRBV7-9 | - | CASSVGPFFYNEQFF | TGTGCCAGCAGCGTGGGACCCTTTTTCTACAATGAGCAGTTCTTC
TRBJ1-2 | TRBD1 | TRBV9 | once | CASSVAESGGPYGYTF | TGTGCCAGCAGCGTAGCTGAGTCAGGGGGTCCCTATGGCTACACCTTC
TRBJ1-2 | - | TRBV11-2 | - | CASSLGPDSRNYGYTF | TGTGCCAGCAGCCTAGGACCGGACAGCCGTAACTATGGCTACACCTTC
TRBJ2-5 | - | TRBV3-1/TRBV3-2 | few | CASSQGWNEHQETQYF | TGTGCCAGCAGCCAAGGGTGGAATGAGCACCAAGAGACCCAGTACTTC
TRBJ1-5 | - | TRBV7-8 | - | CASSLRSFSNQPQHF | TGTGCCAGCAGCTTGAGGTCCTTCAGCAATCAGCCCCAGCATTTT
TRBJ1-1 | - | TRBV7-8 | - | CASSLPGGAEAFF | TGTGCCAGCAGCCTACCGGGGGGGGCTGAAGCTTTCTTT
TRBJ2-5 | - | TRBV11-3 | - | CASSPRDGASETQYF | TGTGCCAGCAGCCCACGGGACGGCGCTTCGGAGACCCAGTACTTC
TRBJ1-3 | - | TRBV19 | - | CASTNRNTIYF | TGTGCCAGTACTAACCGAAACACCATATATTTT
TRBJ1-1 | - | TRBV5-1 | - | CASSIQHGAEAFF | TGCGCCAGCAGCATACAACATGGAGCTGAAGCTTTCTTT
TRBJ1-1 | - | TRBV7-2 | - | CASSLGLWNTEAFF | TGTGCCAGCAGCTTAGGGCTTTGGAACACTGAAGCTTTCTTT
TRBJ2-7 | - | TRBV4-2 | - | CASSPPGRPEQYF | TGTGCCAGCAGCCCCCCCGGCCGTCCCGAGCAGTACTTC
TRBJ2-7 | TRBD2 | TRBV11-2 | - | CASSHSGRSSYEQYF | TGTGCCAGCAGCCACAGCGGGAGGAGCTCCTACGAGCAGTACTTC
TRBJ2-5 | TRBD2 | TRBV13 | - | CASSLSGTRKTQYF | TGTGCCAGCAGCTTATCCGGGACTAGGAAGACCCAGTACTTC
TRBJ2-1 | TRBD2 | TRBV7-9 | - | CASSLLAGLSYNEQFF | TGTGCCAGCAGCTTACTAGCGGGACTCTCCTACAATGAGCAGTTCTTC
TRBJ1-1 | TRBD1 | TRBV11-2 | - | CASSLSYRGRRNTEAFF | TGTGCCAGCAGCTTATCCTACAGGGGGCGACGGAACACTGAAGCTTTCTTT
TRBJ1-4 | - | TRBV6-1 | - | CASSEEGRGEKLFF | TGTGCCAGCAGTGAAGAGGGGCGCGGTGAAAAACTGTTTTTT
TRBJ2-4 | TRBD1 | TRBV7-9 | - | CASSSSQGAAKNIQYF | TGTGCCAGCAGCTCTTCACAGGGGGCGGCCAAAAACATTCAGTACTTC
TRBJ2-1 | - | TRBV29-1 | - | CSGGHDEQFF | TGCAGCGGGGGACACGATGAGCAGTTCTTC
TRBJ1-1 | - | TRBV18 | - | CASSPQLNTEAFF | TGTGCCAGCTCACCCCAGTTGAACACTGAAGCTTTCTTT
TRBJ1-6 | - | TRBV5-1 | few | CASSLEPSAVPSPLHF | TGCGCCAGCAGCTTGGAGCCCAGCGCTGTGCCTTCACCCCTCCACTTT
TRBJ1-4 | - | TRBV5-5 | - | CASSPRAGNEKLFF | TGTGCCAGCAGTCCTAGGGCTGGTAATGAAAAACTGTTTTTT
TRBJ2-7 | - | TRBV3-1/TRBV3-2 | - | CASSQSTGEQYF | TGTGCCAGCAGCCAAAGTACGGGTGAGCAGTACTTC
TRBJ2-1 | - | TRBV20-1 | - | CSAPSGNEQFF | TGCAGTGCTCCTTCTGGGAATGAGCAGTTCTTC
TRBJ1-1 | - | TRBV19 | once | CASSPWTEVPEAFF | TGTGCCAGTAGTCCCTGGACTGAGGTCCCTGAAGCTTTCTTT